This T cell receptor (beta chain) was recovered during a study of blood T cell repertoires in COVID-19. Across the whole study: Researchers got acute and convalescent COVID-19 samples from the United States, Italy and Spain. The cDNA or gDNA used as material had been derived from T cells, B-cell-depleted T cells, or PBMCs.

V lost 6 bases, J lost 0 bases, and 12 bases lay in between. The CDR3 length is 15 residues. Germline-derived CDR1 and CDR2 are LNHDA and SQIVND (reference sequence). Authors' methods: The authors estimated nucleated cell counts from reference gene primer amplification. Produced via immunoSEQ multiplex PCR; TCRdb's table is partial and in-frame only. D and trimming were read from the DNA, whereas the V and J calls and clone size are those reported in that table. This sample carries around 280,000 clones, approximately 86% of them seen once, and the ten largest clones take approximately 2.2%. The rearrangement joins TRBV19 to TRBJ2-1; possible D gene TRBD2, 6 bases. This TCR derives from a woman between 25 and 40 years old who had recovered from COVID-19. The material sequenced was peripheral blood. Written as DNA, the CDR3 is TGTGCCAGTAGGCGTAGCGGAAGCTCCTACAATGAGCAGTTCTTC. Translating it yields CASRRSGSSYNEQFF.